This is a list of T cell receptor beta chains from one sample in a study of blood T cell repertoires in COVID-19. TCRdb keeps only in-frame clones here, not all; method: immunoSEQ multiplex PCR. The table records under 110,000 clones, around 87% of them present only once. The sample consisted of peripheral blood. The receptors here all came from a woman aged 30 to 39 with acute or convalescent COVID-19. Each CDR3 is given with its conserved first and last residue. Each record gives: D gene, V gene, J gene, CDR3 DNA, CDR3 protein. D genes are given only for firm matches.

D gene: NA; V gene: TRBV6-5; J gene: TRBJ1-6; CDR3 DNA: TGTGCCAGCAGTTACTCTGGAGGTGGGAATTCACCCCTCCACTTT; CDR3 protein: CASSYSGGGNSPLHF
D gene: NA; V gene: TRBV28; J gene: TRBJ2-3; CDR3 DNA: TGTGCCAGCAGTTTATCTAGCACAGATACGCAGTATTTT; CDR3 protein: CASSLSSTDTQYF
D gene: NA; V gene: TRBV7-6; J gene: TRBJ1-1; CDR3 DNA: TGTGCCAGCAGCTTTGGGGACACCCGGGCTGAAGCTTTCTTT; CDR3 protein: CASSFGDTRAEAFF
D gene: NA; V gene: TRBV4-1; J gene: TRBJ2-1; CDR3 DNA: TGCGCCAGCAGCCAAGATCATAGAGGGAGCTCCTACAATGAGCAGTTCTTC; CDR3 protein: CASSQDHRGSSYNEQFF
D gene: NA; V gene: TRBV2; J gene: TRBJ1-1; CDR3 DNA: TGTGCCACCTCCGGGTTTGAAGCTTTCTTT; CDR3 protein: CATSGFEAFF
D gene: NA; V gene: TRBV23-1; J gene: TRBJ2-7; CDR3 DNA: TGCGCCAGCACCCCGCCAGGGGTCCCCCTGTGGCAGTACTTC; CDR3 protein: CASTPPGVPLWQYF
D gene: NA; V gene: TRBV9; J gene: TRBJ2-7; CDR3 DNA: TGTGCCAGCAGCGTTCTAGGCGGAACTACGCCATACGAGCAGTACTTC; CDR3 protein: CASSVLGGTTPYEQYF
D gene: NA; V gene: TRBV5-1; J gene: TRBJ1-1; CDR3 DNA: TGCGCCAGCAGCTTGGGGGCCTTCAACACTGAAGCTTTCTTT; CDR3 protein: CASSLGAFNTEAFF
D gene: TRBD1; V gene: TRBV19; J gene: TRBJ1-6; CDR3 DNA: TGTGCCAGTAGTCGAGAGGATCTGGACAGGACCAATTCACCCCTCCACTTT; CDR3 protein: CASSREDLDRTNSPLHF
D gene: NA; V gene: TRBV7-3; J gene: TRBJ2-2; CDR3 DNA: TGTGCCAGCAGCTTAACGTCGGCCGGGGAGGACGGGGAGCTGTTTTTT; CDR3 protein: CASSLTSAGEDGELFF
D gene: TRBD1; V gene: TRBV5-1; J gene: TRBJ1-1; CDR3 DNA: TGCGCCAGCAGCTTCCAGGGGGTCACTGAAGCTTTCTTT; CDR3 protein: CASSFQGVTEAFF
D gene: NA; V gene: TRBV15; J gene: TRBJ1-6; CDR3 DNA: TGTGCCACCAGCAGGCAGGGGAGCAATTCACCCCTCCACTTT; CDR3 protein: CATSRQGSNSPLHF
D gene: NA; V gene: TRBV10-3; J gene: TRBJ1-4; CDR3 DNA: TGTGCCATCAAGAGGGCGGTTAATGAAAAACTGTTTTTT; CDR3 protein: CAIKRAVNEKLFF